A selection of T cell receptor beta chains follows, all from one sample in a study of shared clonotypes between healthy human individuals. The repertoire was sequenced with immunoSEQ multiplex PCR; TCRdb's copy has only in-frame clones and lacks some. This repertoire shows around 2,100,000 clones, approximately 94% found once; its top ten account for 0.95% to 1.5%. The sequenced sample was naive CD8+ T cells sorted from blood. Every receptor here comes from a man aged 18 to 29 in good health. The CDR3 runs from the conserved cysteine through the conserved F or W. Fields, in order: D gene, J gene, clone size, V gene, CDR3 protein, CDR3 DNA. D genes are given only for firm matches. The listing skips clone size in some rows; elsewhere it reads once, few, many or a size class.

>NA|TRBJ1-5|NA|TRBV12-2
CASRLERDNQPQHF
TGTGCAAGTCGCTTAGAAAGAGATAATCAGCCCCAGCATTTT
>TRBD2|TRBJ2-7|NA|TRBV4-1
CASSQAAATSGSNYEQYF
TGCGCCAGCAGCCAAGCGGCGGCGACTAGCGGGAGTAATTACGAGCAGTACTTC
>NA|TRBJ2-7|NA|TRBV27
CASSPGGSYEQYF
TGTGCCAGCAGCCCGGGTGGCTCCTACGAGCAGTACTTC
>TRBD1|TRBJ1-1|NA|TRBV4-1
CASRTGAEAFF
TGCGCCAGCAGGACAGGGGCTGAAGCTTTCTTT
>NA|TRBJ2-7|once|TRBV4-1
CASSQQDAQTYEQYF
TGCGCCAGCAGCCAACAGGATGCCCAGACCTACGAGCAGTACTTC
>NA|TRBJ1-5|NA|TRBV27
CASSFAGQGPQHF
TGTGCCAGCAGTTTCGCAGGGCAAGGGCCCCAGCATTTT
>NA|TRBJ1-1|once|TRBV5-1
CASSLAEGVNTEAFF
TGCGCCAGCAGCTTGGCAGAGGGGGTGAACACTGAAGCTTTCTTT
>NA|TRBJ2-5|NA|TRBV9
CASSVDGSIETQYF
TGTGCCAGCAGCGTAGACGGGAGCATAGAGACCCAGTACTTC
>NA|TRBJ2-7|NA|TRBV4-1
CASSQVGGGPSYEQYF
TGCGCCAGCAGCCAAGTGGGCGGTGGACCCTCCTACGAGCAGTACTTC
>TRBD1|TRBJ1-4|few|TRBV11-2
CASSLDGDRPQHF
TGTGCCAGCAGCTTAGATGGGGACAGGCCCCAACACTTT
>NA|TRBJ2-6|NA|TRBV27
CASSSGANVLTF
TGTGCCAGCAGTTCCGGGGCCAACGTCCTGACTTTC
>NA|TRBJ1-1|NA|TRBV10-2
CASSESPSTEAFF
TGCGCCAGCAGTGAGAGCCCCTCGACTGAAGCTTTCTTT
>NA|TRBJ1-4|NA|TRBV12-2
CASSCEQGAGLVNEKLFF
TGTGCAAGTAGCTGCGAACAGGGGGCCGGATTGGTTAATGAAAAACTGTTTTTT
>NA|TRBJ2-7|NA|TRBV7-9
CASSPRPYEQYF
TGTGCCAGCAGCCCCCGCCCGTACGAGCAGTACTTC
>NA|TRBJ2-7|NA|TRBV9
CASSVGGAFSYEQYF
TGTGCCAGCAGCGTAGGGGGGGCATTTTCCTACGAGCAGTACTTC
>TRBD2|TRBJ2-7|NA|TRBV7-8
CASSYIAGGSSYEQYF
TGTGCCAGCAGCTACATAGCGGGAGGGAGCTCCTACGAGCAGTACTTC
>NA|TRBJ2-1|NA|TRBV11-2
CASSLESGLLLGNEQFF
TGTGCCAGCAGCTTAGAAAGCGGGCTGCTCCTCGGGAATGAGCAGTTCTTC
>NA|TRBJ2-7|NA|TRBV7-2
CASSSFLEGFSYEQYF
TGTGCCAGCAGCTCCTTCTTGGAAGGATTTTCCTACGAGCAGTACTTC
>NA|TRBJ2-7|NA|TRBV5-1
CATQAGPPEQYF
TGCGCCACCCAGGCTGGACCTCCAGAGCAGTACTTC
>NA|TRBJ1-4|NA|TRBV6-1
CASTQTPGEKLFF
TGTGCCAGCACCCAGACCCCGGGGGAAAAACTGTTTTTT
>TRBD1|TRBJ2-5|NA|TRBV28
CASRYTGGETQYF
TGTGCCAGCAGATATACAGGGGGAGAGACCCAGTACTTC
>TRBD2|TRBJ2-5|NA|TRBV4-2
CASSQDEAGGEQETQYF
TGTGCCAGCAGCCAAGATGAGGCGGGGGGCGAACAAGAGACCCAGTACTTC
>TRBD1|TRBJ2-2|NA|TRBV28
CASSLTGQGTGELFF
TGTGCCAGCAGTTTAACGGGACAGGGGACCGGGGAGCTGTTTTTT
>NA|TRBJ2-1|NA|TRBV15
CATSHYYNEQFF
TGTGCCACCTCTCACTACTACAATGAGCAGTTCTTC
>NA|TRBJ1-5|NA|TRBV21-1
CASSKAPRQHDSNQPQHF
TGTGCCAGCAGCAAAGCCCCGCGACAGCATGATAGCAATCAGCCCCAGCATTTT